These 3 T cell receptor beta chains share one sample of origin, sequenced in a study of Graves' ophthalmopathy and Graves' hyperthyroidism. RNA served as the template for amplifying TCR beta CDR3 regions. Investigators did first-round RT-PCR with HTBI primers, then second-round multiplex PCR. TCRdb itself ran the multiplex PCR reads through MiXCR, one entry per CDR3 protein. The sample has around 520,000 distinct CDR3 sequences, approximately 35% seen once. The sample consisted of peripheral blood or thyroid tissue (not recorded which). These receptors were obtained from an adult man with Graves' hyperthyroidism.

At least ten counts were recorded for this clonotype. The chain carries TRBV12-3 or TRBV12-4 and TRBJ1-2; D is unresolved. With 1 base removed from V and 0 bases from J, the gap between germline ends came to 9 bases. The CDR3 has 15 residues. CDR3: CASSLVQSANYGYTF. Written as DNA, the CDR3 is TGTGCCAGCAGTTTAGTACAGTCCGCTAACTATGGCTACACCTTC.

This chain uses TRBV7-9 with TRBJ2-7; D call uncertain. The CDR3 loop spans 18 amino acids. Germline V gene lookup returns CDR1 SEHNR and CDR2 FQNEAQ (reference sequence). V was pared by 3 bases and J by 1 base, with 22 bases between. In DNA, the CDR3 is TGTGCCAGCAGCTTGTTAGGTTCAGTGCGGTTAGAATCCTACGAGCAGTACTTC. Translating gives CASSLLGSVRLESYEQYF. Full variable domain (rest looked up from reference TRBV7-9 and TRBJ2-7): DTGVSQNPRHKITKRGQNVTFRCDPISEHNRLYWYRQTLGQGPEFLTYFQNEAQLEKSRLLSDRFSAERPKGSFSTLEIQRTEQGDSAMYLCASSLLGSVRLESYEQYFGPGTRLTVT.

The chain employs TRBV25-1 and TRBJ2-5; D is perhaps TRBD1 (5 bases). The closer fit of TRBJ2-7 to the DNA end suggests the J call may be wrong. The CDR3 spans 14 residues. From germline, CDR1 is MGHDK and CDR2 SYGVNS. This CDR3 is CATSSGIASYEQYF. CDR3 DNA sequence: TGTGCTACCTCCTCAGGGATAGCTTCCTACGAGCAGTACTTC.